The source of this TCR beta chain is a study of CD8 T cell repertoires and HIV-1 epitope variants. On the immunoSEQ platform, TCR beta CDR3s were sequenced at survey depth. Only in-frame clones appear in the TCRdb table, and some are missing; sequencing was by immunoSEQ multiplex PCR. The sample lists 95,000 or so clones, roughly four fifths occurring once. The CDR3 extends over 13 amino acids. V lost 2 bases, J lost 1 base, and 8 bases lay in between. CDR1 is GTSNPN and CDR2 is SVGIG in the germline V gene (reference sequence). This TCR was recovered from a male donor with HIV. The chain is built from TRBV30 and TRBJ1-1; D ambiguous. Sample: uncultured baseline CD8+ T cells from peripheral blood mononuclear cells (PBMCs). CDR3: CAWSFVSNTEAFF. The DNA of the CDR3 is TGTGCCTGGAGTTTTGTCTCGAACACTGAAGCTTTCTTT.